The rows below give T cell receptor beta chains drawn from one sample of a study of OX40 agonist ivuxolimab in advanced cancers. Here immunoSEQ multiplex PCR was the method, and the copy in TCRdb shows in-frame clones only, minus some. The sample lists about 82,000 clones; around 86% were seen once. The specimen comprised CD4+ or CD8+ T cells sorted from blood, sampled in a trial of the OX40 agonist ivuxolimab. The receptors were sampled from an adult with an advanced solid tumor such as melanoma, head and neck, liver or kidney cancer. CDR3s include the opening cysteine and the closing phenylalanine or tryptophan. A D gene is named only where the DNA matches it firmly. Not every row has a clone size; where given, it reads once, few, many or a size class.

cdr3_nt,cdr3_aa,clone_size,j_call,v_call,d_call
TGCGCCAGCAGTCCGCGACCCCCCCCACTGCCCTCTGGGGCCAACGTCCTGACTTTC,CASSPRPPPLPSGANVLTF,.,TRBJ2-6,TRBV23-1,.
TGTGCCAGTAGTATCAGCGGGAGGGCCGACTACGAGCAGTACTTC,CASSISGRADYEQYF,.,TRBJ2-7,TRBV19,TRBD2
TGTGCCAGCAGTGAAGGGCTAGCGGGAGGGAACTCGAACACCGGGGAGCTGTTTTTT,CASSEGLAGGNSNTGELFF,.,TRBJ2-2,TRBV6-1,TRBD2
TGCGCCAGCAGCCAAGATCCGGTGGGTGTAGGCGGCTACACCTTC,CASSQDPVGVGGYTF,.,TRBJ1-2,TRBV4-1,.
TGTGCCAGCAGCCCCACTAGCGGAACTAGCACAGATACGCAGTATTTT,CASSPTSGTSTDTQYF,.,TRBJ2-3,TRBV11-2,TRBD2
TGTGCCAGTAGTATAGGGCAGATACAGGGTTTCTATGGCTACACCTTC,CASSIGQIQGFYGYTF,once,TRBJ1-2,TRBV19,.
TGTGCCAGCAGCTTGAATCGGCTAGCGGGAGGGAAGGATACGCAGTATTTT,CASSLNRLAGGKDTQYF,.,TRBJ2-3,TRBV7-9,TRBD2
TGTGCCAGCAGCCCGGCCGTCCCCGGACTAGCGGGATCCTACAATGAGCAGTTCTTC,CASSPAVPGLAGSYNEQFF,.,TRBJ2-1,TRBV27,TRBD2
TGTGCCAGCAGCCCCAGGGCCATAAACACTGAAGCTTTCTTT,CASSPRAINTEAFF,.,TRBJ1-1,TRBV9,.
TGTGCCAGCAGTTCCATAGCGGGAGGGATTGGCGAGCAGTACTTC,CASSSIAGGIGEQYF,.,TRBJ2-7,TRBV28,TRBD2
TGTGCCAGTAGTACGCAACAGGGCCCTAATGAAAAACTGTTTTTT,CASSTQQGPNEKLFF,.,TRBJ1-4,TRBV19,.
TGTGCCAGCAGGTCAGGGAGCTATGGCTACACCTTC,CASRSGSYGYTF,.,TRBJ1-2,TRBV28,.
TGCGCCAGCAGCCAAGATGGTCTAGCGTTCTCCTACGAGCAGTACTTC,CASSQDGLAFSYEQYF,.,TRBJ2-7,TRBV4-1,.
TGTGCCAGCAGTCCTTTTGAACCGGGACTAGGGGGCTACAATGAGCAGTTCTTC,CASSPFEPGLGGYNEQFF,few,TRBJ2-1,TRBV11-3,TRBD2
TGCGCCAGCAGCGAACCGGGACTAGCGACCAATGAGCAGTTCTTC,CASSEPGLATNEQFF,few,TRBJ2-1,TRBV4-1,TRBD2
TGTGCCAGCAGCGTGGACCGCGGAAACACCATATATTTT,CASSVDRGNTIYF,.,TRBJ1-3,TRBV13,.
TGTGCCAGCAGCCCAGAGGGACTAGCGGGAGTTTCGGAGACCCAGTACTTC,CASSPEGLAGVSETQYF,.,TRBJ2-5,TRBV11-2,TRBD2
TGTGCCAGCAGCTACTCGCGGGCGGCCCCCTACAATGAGCAGTTCTTC,CASSYSRAAPYNEQFF,.,TRBJ2-1,TRBV6-5,.
TGTGCCAGAGAGTCTGAAAAGGGACTAGCCTACAATGAGCAGTTCTTC,CARESEKGLAYNEQFF,.,TRBJ2-1,TRBV2,TRBD2
TGTGCCAGCAGCTTGATTGCAGGAGCTAATGAAAAACTGTTTTTT,CASSLIAGANEKLFF,.,TRBJ1-4,TRBV5-5,.
TGTGCCAGCTCACCAGTTACAGGGCACGAGCAGTACTTC,CASSPVTGHEQYF,.,TRBJ2-7,TRBV18,.
TGCGCCAGCAGTGTTGGGCAGAACACTGAAGCTTTCTTT,CASSVGQNTEAFF,.,TRBJ1-1,TRBV10-2,.
TGCGCCAGCAGAATACAGGGTGGGGTCACAGATACGCAGTATTTT,CASRIQGGVTDTQYF,.,TRBJ2-3,TRBV5-1,.
TGTGCCAGCAGCCAAGATACGAGACAGACACACAATGAGCAGTTCTTC,CASSQDTRQTHNEQFF,.,TRBJ2-1,TRBV4-2,.
TGTGCCAGCAGCCTAGCAGGAGCTAACACTGAAGCTTTCTTT,CASSLAGANTEAFF,.,TRBJ1-1,TRBV11-2,.
TGTGCCAGCTCCCGACAGGGGGAAAACACCGGGGAGCTGTTTTTT,CASSRQGENTGELFF,.,TRBJ2-2,TRBV18,TRBD1
TGTGCCAGCAGTGACAATAGCAATCAGCCCCAGCATTTT,CASSDNSNQPQHF,.,TRBJ1-5,TRBV6-1,.
TGCGCCAGCGGAGCGGGAGTGAGGAAGGAGACCCAGTACTTC,CASGAGVRKETQYF,once,TRBJ2-5,TRBV10-2,TRBD2
TGCGCCAGCAGCTTGGGGTCCCCCAGCACAGATACGCAGTATTTT,CASSLGSPSTDTQYF,once,TRBJ2-3,TRBV5-1,.
TGTGCCAGTAGTAAACAGGGAATAGGGTCCTACGAGCAGTACTTC,CASSKQGIGSYEQYF,.,TRBJ2-7,TRBV19,.
TGCGCCAGCAGCCCCGTAGCGACTACGAACACCGGGGAGCTGTTTTTT,CASSPVATTNTGELFF,.,TRBJ2-2,TRBV5-1,.
TGTGCCTGGGGGGGACTAGCGGGCGTCACCGGGGAGCTGTTTTTT,CAWGGLAGVTGELFF,few,TRBJ2-2,TRBV30,TRBD2
TGTGCCAGCAGCCTGGCGGACAGGGACGAGCAGTACTTC,CASSLADRDEQYF,.,TRBJ2-7,TRBV5-6,TRBD1
TGTGCCAGCAGCAAAACGGGCGGGAGGAAACCTAGCACAGATACGCAGTATTTT,CASSKTGGRKPSTDTQYF,.,TRBJ2-3,TRBV21-1,.
TGTGCCAGCAGTTACTCGAGGGGAGGCGACTACGAGCAGTACTTC,CASSYSRGGDYEQYF,.,TRBJ2-7,TRBV6-5,.